This T cell receptor (beta chain) was captured by sequencing in a study of vaccination and CD4 T cells after COVID-19. As for the study in general: Median time from COVID diagnosis to post-COVID sampling was over 80 days (35 to 161). Overlapping spike peptides from SARS-CoV-2, HCoV-NL63, HCoV-OC43 and HCoV-229E served to stimulate the cells.

Treatment described: approximately 10-day PBMC culture with coronavirus spike peptide pools or control peptides (ViraFEST assay). ViraFEST relied on peptide pools to expand antigen-specific T cells; the TCRs were sequenced afterward. This clonotype was recorded a few times. As yet, its antigen is unknown. The CDR3 is 15 amino acids. V lost 6 bases and J lost 4, with 18 bases in between. Germline V lookup: CDR1 MGHDK, CDR2 SYGVNS. CD4+ T cells that had been cultured provided DNA sequenced with the Oncomine TCR Beta short-read assay. Genomic DNA was taken out of cultured CD4+ T cells by extraction. MiXCR was run by TCRdb on the PCR reads, yielding one entry per CDR3 protein. The repertoire holds thousands of distinct CDR3 sequences, with around a sixth as singletons.

V is TRBV25-1 and J is TRBJ1-1; no definite D call. This sequence originates from a human donor who had recovered from COVID-19. Sequences were obtained from CD4+ T cells from blood, cultured in vitro. For the CDR3, the DNA is TGTGCCAGCAGGGGCTTAGCGGGCGATGGCACTGAAGCTTTCTTT. Its translation is CASRGLAGDGTEAFF.